The present T cell receptor (beta chain) was sequenced within a study of blood T cell repertoires in COVID-19. CDR1 is LGHNA and CDR2 is YSLEER in the germline V gene. The V and J ends lost 1 base and 4 bases respectively, with 14 bases between them. The CDR3 sequence is 15 residues long. Sequenced by immunoSEQ multiplex PCR; TCRdb stores in-frame clones only, minus some. The profile shows roughly 120,000 clones, about 87% of them singletons. The specimen was peripheral blood. This receptor was identified in a woman aged 50 to 65 with acute or convalescent COVID-19. The rearrangement uses TRBV4-3 and TRBJ2-7, with D perhaps matching TRBD2 (5 bases). DNA of the CDR3: TGCGCCAGCAGCCAAGTCGAGGGTACCCATTACGAGCAGTACTTC. It specifies CASSQVEGTHYEQYF.